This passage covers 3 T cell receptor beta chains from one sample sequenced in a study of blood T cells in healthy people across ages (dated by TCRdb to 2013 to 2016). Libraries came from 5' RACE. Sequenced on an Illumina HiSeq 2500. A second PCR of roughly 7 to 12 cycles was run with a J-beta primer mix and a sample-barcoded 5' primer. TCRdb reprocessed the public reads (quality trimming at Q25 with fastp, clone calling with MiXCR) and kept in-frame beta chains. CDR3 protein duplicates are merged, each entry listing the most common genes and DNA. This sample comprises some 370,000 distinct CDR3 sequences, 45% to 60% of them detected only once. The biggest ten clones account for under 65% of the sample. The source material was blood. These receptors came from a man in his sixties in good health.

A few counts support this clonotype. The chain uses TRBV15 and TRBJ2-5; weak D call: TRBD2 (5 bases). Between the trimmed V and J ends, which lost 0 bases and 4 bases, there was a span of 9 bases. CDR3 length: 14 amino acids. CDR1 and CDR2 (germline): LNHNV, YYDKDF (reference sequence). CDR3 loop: CATSRDRGGETQYF. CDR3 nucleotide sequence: TGTGCCACCAGCAGAGATCGCGGAGGAGAGACCCAGTACTTC.

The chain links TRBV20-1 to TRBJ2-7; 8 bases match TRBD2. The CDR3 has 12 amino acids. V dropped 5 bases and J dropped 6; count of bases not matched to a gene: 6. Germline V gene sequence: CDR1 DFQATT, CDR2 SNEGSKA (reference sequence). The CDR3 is CSADGTRREQYF. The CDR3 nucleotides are TGCAGTGCTGACGGGACTAGACGCGAGCAGTACTTC.

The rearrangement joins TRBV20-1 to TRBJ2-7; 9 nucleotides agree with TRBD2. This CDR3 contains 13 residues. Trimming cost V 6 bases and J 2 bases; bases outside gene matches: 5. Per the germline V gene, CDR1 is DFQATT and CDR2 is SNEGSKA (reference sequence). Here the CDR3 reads CSATSGHTYEQYF. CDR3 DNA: TGCAGTGCCACTAGCGGGCATACCTACGAGCAGTACTTC.